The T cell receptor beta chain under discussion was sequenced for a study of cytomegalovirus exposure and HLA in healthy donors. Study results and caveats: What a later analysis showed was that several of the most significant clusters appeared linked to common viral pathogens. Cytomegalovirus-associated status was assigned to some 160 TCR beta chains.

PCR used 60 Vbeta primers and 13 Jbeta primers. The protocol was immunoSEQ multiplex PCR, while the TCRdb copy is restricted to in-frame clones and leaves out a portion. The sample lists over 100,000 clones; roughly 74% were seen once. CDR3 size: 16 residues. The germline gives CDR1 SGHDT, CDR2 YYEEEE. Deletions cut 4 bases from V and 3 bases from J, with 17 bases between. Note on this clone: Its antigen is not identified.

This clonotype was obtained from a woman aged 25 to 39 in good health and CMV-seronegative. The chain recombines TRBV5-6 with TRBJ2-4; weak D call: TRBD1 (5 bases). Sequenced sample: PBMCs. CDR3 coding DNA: TGTGCCAGCAGCCCTCAGGTGAGCAGGGACAAAAACATTCAGTACTTC. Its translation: CASSPQVSRDKNIQYF.